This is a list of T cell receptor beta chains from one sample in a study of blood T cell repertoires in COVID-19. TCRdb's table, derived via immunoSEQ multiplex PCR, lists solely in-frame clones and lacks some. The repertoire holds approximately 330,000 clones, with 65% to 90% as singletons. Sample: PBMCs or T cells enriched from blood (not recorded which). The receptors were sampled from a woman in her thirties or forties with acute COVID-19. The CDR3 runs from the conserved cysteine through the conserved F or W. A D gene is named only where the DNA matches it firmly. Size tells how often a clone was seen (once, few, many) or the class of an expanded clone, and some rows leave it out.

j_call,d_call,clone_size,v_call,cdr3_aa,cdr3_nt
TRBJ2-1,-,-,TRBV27,CASSSQRRGSYNEQFF,TGTGCCAGCAGTTCGCAGCGGAGGGGATCCTACAATGAGCAGTTCTTC
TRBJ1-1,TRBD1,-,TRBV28,CASRRTRDRGTGTEAFF,TGTGCCAGCAGGCGAACCCGGGACAGGGGAACAGGCACTGAAGCTTTCTTT
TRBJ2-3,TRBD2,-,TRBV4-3,CASSQVQAGGTDTQYF,TGCGCCAGCAGCCAAGTCCAAGCGGGGGGCACAGATACGCAGTATTTT
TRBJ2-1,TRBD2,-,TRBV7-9,CASSLLAGEGEQFF,TGTGCCAGCAGCTTACTAGCGGGAGAGGGTGAGCAGTTCTTC
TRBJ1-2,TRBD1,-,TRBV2,CASTSTGRRDGYTF,TGTGCCAGCACTTCGACAGGGAGAAGAGATGGCTACACCTTC
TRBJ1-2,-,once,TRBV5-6,CASSLGTGNYGYTF,TGTGCCAGCAGCTTAGGAACAGGAAACTATGGCTACACCTTC
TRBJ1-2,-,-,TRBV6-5,CASSYSQGYGYTF,TGTGCCAGCAGTTACTCACAGGGCTATGGCTACACCTTC
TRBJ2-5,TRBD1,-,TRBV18,CASSLVGDRQETQYF,TGTGCCAGCTCACTCGTAGGGGACAGACAAGAGACCCAGTACTTC
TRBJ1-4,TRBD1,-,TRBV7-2,CARRLRGCRAEKLFF,TGTGCCAGAAGGCTCAGGGGGTGTAGGGCTGAAAAACTGTTTTTT
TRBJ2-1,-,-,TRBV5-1,CASSLAEAGPRNEQFF,TGCGCCAGCAGCTTGGCGGAGGCAGGTCCCCGCAATGAGCAGTTCTTC
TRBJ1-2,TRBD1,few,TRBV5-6,CASSREMDRVQDYGYTF,TGTGCCAGCAGCAGAGAGATGGACAGGGTTCAGGACTATGGCTACACCTTC
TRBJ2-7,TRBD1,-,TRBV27,CASSVRDRSSYEQYF,TGTGCCAGCAGCGTCCGGGACAGGTCCTCCTACGAGCAGTACTTC
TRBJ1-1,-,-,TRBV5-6,CASSSSGTQVMAFF,TGTGCCAGCAGCTCCTCAGGGACTCAAGTTATGGCTTTCTTT
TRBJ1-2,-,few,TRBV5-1,CASSSGAVYGYTF,TGCGCCAGCAGCTCAGGGGCCGTCTATGGCTACACCTTC
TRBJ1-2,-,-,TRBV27,CASRHTGTNYGYTF,TGTGCCAGCAGGCACACAGGGACTAACTATGGCTACACCTTC
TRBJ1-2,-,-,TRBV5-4,CASSLGLFGTTNYGYTF,TGTGCCAGCAGCTTGGGTTTGTTTGGGACAACTAACTATGGCTACACCTTC
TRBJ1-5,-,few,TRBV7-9,CASSSGGDGQPQHF,TGTGCCAGCAGCAGCGGGGGGGATGGTCAGCCCCAGCATTTT
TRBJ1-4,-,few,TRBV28,CASRDSLEKLFF,TGTGCCAGCAGGGACAGCCTTGAAAAACTGTTTTTT
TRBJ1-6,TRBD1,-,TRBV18,CASSPPGQLPLHF,TGTGCCAGCTCACCACCGGGACAGCTACCCCTCCACTTT
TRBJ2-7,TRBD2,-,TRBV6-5,CASSYGRGGFSYEQYF,TGTGCCAGCAGTTACGGACGCGGGGGGTTCTCCTACGAGCAGTACTTC
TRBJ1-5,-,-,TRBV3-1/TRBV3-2,CASSYGQINQPQHF,TGTGCCAGCAGCTACGGACAGATCAATCAGCCCCAGCATTTT
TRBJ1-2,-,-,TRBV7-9,CASSLGGSDGYTF,TGTGCCAGCAGCTTAGGAGGGTCGGATGGCTACACCTTC
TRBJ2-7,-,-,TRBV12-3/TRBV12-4,CASSPALYEQYF,TGTGCCAGCAGCCCCGCCCTATACGAGCAGTACTTC
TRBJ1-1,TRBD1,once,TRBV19,CASSKGQGLNTEAFF,TGTGCCAGTAGTAAGGGACAGGGACTGAACACTGAAGCTTTCTTT
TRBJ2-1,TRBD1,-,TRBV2,CASGRDREGRTTISYNEQFF,TGTGCCAGCGGCAGAGACAGGGAAGGACGCACAACAATATCCTACAATGAGCAGTTCTTC
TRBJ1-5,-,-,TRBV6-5,CASSYRRENQPQHF,TGTGCCAGCAGTTACCGGAGGGAAAATCAGCCCCAGCATTTT
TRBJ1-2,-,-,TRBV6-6,CASSQGQVYGYTF,TGTGCCAGCAGCCAAGGCCAGGTATATGGCTACACCTTC
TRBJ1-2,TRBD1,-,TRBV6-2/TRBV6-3,CASSSMTPDRGLYGYTF,TGTGCCAGCAGTTCGATGACGCCGGACAGGGGTCTCTATGGCTACACCTTC
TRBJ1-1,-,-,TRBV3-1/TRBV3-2,CASSQQGNTEAFF,TGTGCCAGCAGCCAACAGGGTAACACTGAAGCTTTCTTT
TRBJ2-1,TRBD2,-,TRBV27,CASSLPASGDLSYNEQFF,TGTGCCAGCAGTTTACCGGCTAGCGGGGACCTATCCTACAATGAGCAGTTCTTC
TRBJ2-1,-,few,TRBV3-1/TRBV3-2,CASSQGAGYNEQFF,TGTGCCAGCAGCCAAGGGGCGGGCTACAATGAGCAGTTCTTC
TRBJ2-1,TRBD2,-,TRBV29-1,CSVGGLASNEQFF,TGCAGCGTTGGGGGACTAGCTTCTAATGAGCAGTTCTTC